These T cell receptor beta chains were read from a single sample in a study of CD8+ T cells in alopecia areata. Profiling relied on immunoSEQ multiplex PCR, and the TCRdb table lists in-frame clones only, not all of them. The sample contains around 200,000 clones, 60% to 70% of which appear only once. The specimen comprised CD4+ T cells sorted from blood, sampled at week 4, from a patient treated with tofacitinib. The receptors stem from a human donor with alopecia areata. Both conserved end residues are part of each CDR3. Each record gives: V gene, D gene, clone size, J gene, CDR3 protein, CDR3 DNA. The D gene is left open where the match is weak. Size is stated for part of the rows, as once, few or many counts, or as a class when the clone is expanded.

TRBV2	TRBD2	few	TRBJ2-7	CATGGTVGEQYF	TGTGCCACCGGGGGGACTGTGGGCGAGCAGTACTTC
TRBV29-1	-	-	TRBJ2-6	CSSVSSGANVLTF	TGCAGCTCAGTGTCATCTGGGGCCAACGTCCTGACTTTC
TRBV25-1	-	-	TRBJ2-3	CASIHGATDTQYF	TGTGCCAGCATCCATGGGGCCACAGATACGCAGTATTTT
TRBV29-1	-	-	TRBJ2-1	CSAERQGNEQFF	TGCAGCGCTGAGCGGCAGGGCAATGAGCAGTTCTTC
TRBV4-1	-	-	TRBJ2-2	CASSPMGGSKPSNTGELFF	TGCGCCAGCAGCCCAATGGGAGGCAGTAAACCATCGAACACCGGGGAGCTGTTTTTT
TRBV5-1	TRBD2	-	TRBJ2-7	CASSRAASGTTYEQYF	TGCGCCAGCAGCCGGGCGGCTAGCGGGACCACCTACGAGCAGTACTTC
TRBV4-2	TRBD2	-	TRBJ2-2	CASSQDQSSGSGELFF	TGTGCCAGCAGCCAAGATCAAAGTAGCGGGAGCGGGGAGCTGTTTTTT
TRBV5-1	TRBD2	few	TRBJ2-4	CASSLIAGENIQYF	TGCGCCAGCAGCTTAATAGCGGGAGAAAACATTCAGTACTTC
TRBV5-4	-	-	TRBJ2-6	CASSRAGTGANVLTF	TGTGCCAGCAGCCGGGCAGGAACCGGGGCCAACGTCCTGACTTTC
TRBV7-8	TRBD1	-	TRBJ1-1	CASSEGTGFITEAFF	TGTGCCAGCAGCGAGGGGACAGGGTTTATCACTGAAGCTTTCTTT
TRBV11-1	TRBD2	-	TRBJ2-1	CASSLESSGSYNEQFF	TGTGCCAGCAGCTTAGAGTCTAGCGGGAGCTACAATGAGCAGTTCTTC
TRBV2	TRBD2	-	TRBJ2-1	CASCRASGGGNEQFF	TGTGCCAGCTGCCGGGCTAGCGGTGGGGGGAATGAGCAGTTCTTC
TRBV29-1	-	-	TRBJ2-5	CSVKQETQYF	TGCAGCGTCAAACAAGAGACCCAGTACTTC
TRBV7-9	-	-	TRBJ1-1	CASSSPQGLTEAFF	TGTGCCAGCAGCTCTCCGCAGGGGTTGACTGAAGCTTTCTTT
TRBV7-9	-	-	TRBJ2-5	CASSYRDRETQYF	TGTGCCAGCAGCTACAGGGACCGGGAGACCCAGTACTTC
TRBV6-5	TRBD1	once	TRBJ2-7	CASSYGTGGRYEQYF	TGTGCCAGCAGTTACGGGACAGGGGGCAGGTACGAGCAGTACTTC
TRBV29-1	-	-	TRBJ2-7	CSVRDGSYEQYF	TGCAGCGTCCGGGACGGCTCCTACGAGCAGTACTTC
TRBV7-2	-	-	TRBJ2-5	CASSLVIGEETQYF	TGTGCCAGCAGCTTAGTCATCGGGGAGGAGACCCAGTACTTC
TRBV29-1	-	once	TRBJ1-1	CSVEQGVTEAFF	TGCAGCGTTGAACAGGGTGTGACTGAAGCTTTCTTT
TRBV29-1	TRBD1	-	TRBJ2-2	CSGTPDRAGELFF	TGCAGCGGAACCCCCGACAGGGCCGGGGAGCTGTTTTTT
TRBV30	-	-	TRBJ1-2	CAWNTGPGYTF	TGTGCCTGGAACACAGGCCCTGGCTACACCTTC
TRBV29-1	-	few	TRBJ2-5	CSVELLEQYQETQYF	TGCAGCGTTGAGCTGTTGGAGCAGTACCAAGAGACCCAGTACTTC
TRBV5-1	-	-	TRBJ2-6	CASSLDGAAGANVLTF	TGCGCCAGCAGCTTGGACGGTGCGGCTGGGGCCAACGTCCTGACTTTC
TRBV30	-	-	TRBJ1-2	CAWSLGGGYTF	TGTGCCTGGAGTCTGGGTGGTGGCTACACCTTC
TRBV5-1	-	-	TRBJ2-7	CASCRQDGYEQYF	TGCGCCAGCTGCCGACAGGACGGCTACGAGCAGTACTTC
TRBV2	-	-	TRBJ1-2	CASKVASANYGYTF	TGTGCCAGCAAGGTAGCCTCAGCTAACTATGGCTACACCTTC
TRBV7-8	-	few	TRBJ1-2	CASSADRYGYTF	TGTGCCAGCAGCGCGGACCGATATGGCTACACCTTC
TRBV4-1	-	once	TRBJ1-1	CASSMGKGGTDEAFF	TGCGCCAGCTCGATGGGCAAAGGAGGGACGGATGAAGCTTTCTTT
TRBV4-3	-	-	TRBJ2-5	CASSQDSRKETQYF	TGCGCCAGCAGCCAAGATTCCAGGAAAGAGACCCAGTACTTC
TRBV2	TRBD1	-	TRBJ2-2	CASSLTGSVGELFF	TGTGCCAGCAGTCTGACAGGGTCTGTCGGGGAGCTGTTTTTT
TRBV11-1	-	-	TRBJ1-1	CASSLATGNTEAFF	TGTGCCAGCAGCTTGGCTACAGGGAACACTGAAGCTTTCTTT
TRBV27	TRBD1	-	TRBJ2-5	CASSSMTGLETQYF	TGTGCCAGCAGTTCGATGACAGGGTTGGAGACCCAGTACTTC
TRBV18	TRBD1	-	TRBJ2-7	CASSAGTGWDEQYF	TGTGCCAGCTCAGCCGGGACAGGATGGGACGAGCAGTACTTC
TRBV2	TRBD2	-	TRBJ2-1	CASLAGVSYNEQFF	TGTGCCAGTTTAGCGGGAGTATCCTACAATGAGCAGTTCTTC
TRBV11-2	TRBD2	few	TRBJ2-1	CASSWAGTSNEQFF	TGTGCCAGCAGCTGGGCCGGGACTAGTAATGAGCAGTTCTTC
TRBV30	TRBD1	-	TRBJ2-2	CAWSVLRGTGELFF	TGTGCCTGGAGTGTACTCAGGGGGACCGGGGAGCTGTTTTTT
TRBV7-3	-	-	TRBJ2-5	CASSLTPLSRATGGTQYF	TGTGCCAGCAGCTTAACCCCCCTGTCGCGGGCCACCGGAGGGACCCAGTACTTC
TRBV7-9	-	-	TRBJ2-5	CASSSSETQYF	TGTGCCAGCAGCTCATCCGAGACCCAGTACTTC
TRBV9	-	-	TRBJ2-7	CASSALPDWAYEQYF	TGTGCCAGCAGCGCGCTCCCGGACTGGGCCTACGAGCAGTACTTC
TRBV4-1	-	-	TRBJ2-7	CASSQPGRDYEQYF	TGCGCCAGCAGCCAGCCGGGACGGGATTACGAGCAGTACTTC
TRBV2	-	-	TRBJ2-7	CASSGAGEQYF	TGTGCCAGCAGTGGGGCCGGCGAGCAGTACTTC
TRBV15	-	few	TRBJ1-1	CATSRARGTEAFF	TGTGCCACCAGCAGAGCTCGGGGAACTGAAGCTTTCTTT
TRBV23-1	TRBD1	-	TRBJ1-4	CARPLRTGGNEKLFF	TGCGCCAGACCACTTAGGACAGGGGGAAATGAAAAACTGTTTTTT
TRBV29-1	TRBD2	-	TRBJ2-7	CSVGGLAGVAGEQYF	TGCAGCGTTGGGGGACTAGCGGGAGTCGCGGGAGAGCAGTACTTC
TRBV5-1	-	-	TRBJ1-1	CASSPGTKVNTEAFF	TGCGCCAGCAGCCCAGGGACAAAGGTCAACACTGAAGCTTTCTTT
TRBV30	-	-	TRBJ1-4	CAWKFGPNEKLFF	TGTGCCTGGAAATTTGGGCCGAATGAAAAACTGTTTTTT
TRBV29-1	-	-	TRBJ1-2	CSVDYHAGERSYGYTF	TGCAGCGTTGATTATCATGCAGGGGAAAGGTCCTATGGCTACACCTTC
TRBV14	-	-	TRBJ1-1	CASSQDLNTEAFF	TGTGCCAGCAGCCAAGATTTGAACACTGAAGCTTTCTTT
TRBV29-1	-	-	TRBJ2-7	CSVGAGTYYEQYF	TGCAGCGTAGGGGCAGGGACATACTACGAGCAGTACTTC
TRBV27	TRBD2	-	TRBJ2-7	CASSSSGVLEQYF	TGTGCCAGCAGTTCCAGCGGGGTCCTTGAGCAGTACTTC
TRBV10-3	TRBD1	few	TRBJ2-1	CAISESGQGANNEQFF	TGTGCCATCAGTGAGTCAGGACAGGGGGCTAACAATGAGCAGTTCTTC